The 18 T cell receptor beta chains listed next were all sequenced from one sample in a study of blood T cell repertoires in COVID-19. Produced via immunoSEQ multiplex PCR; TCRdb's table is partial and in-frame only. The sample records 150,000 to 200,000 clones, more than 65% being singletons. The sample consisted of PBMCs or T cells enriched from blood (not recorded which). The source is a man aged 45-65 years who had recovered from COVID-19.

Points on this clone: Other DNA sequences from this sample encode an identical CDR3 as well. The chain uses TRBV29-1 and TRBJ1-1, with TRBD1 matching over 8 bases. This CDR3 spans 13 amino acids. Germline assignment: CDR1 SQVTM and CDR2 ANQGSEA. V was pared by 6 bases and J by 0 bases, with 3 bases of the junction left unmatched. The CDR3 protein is CSVVRGLNTEAFF. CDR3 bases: TGCAGCGTGGTCAGGGGGCTGAACACTGAAGCTTTCTTT.

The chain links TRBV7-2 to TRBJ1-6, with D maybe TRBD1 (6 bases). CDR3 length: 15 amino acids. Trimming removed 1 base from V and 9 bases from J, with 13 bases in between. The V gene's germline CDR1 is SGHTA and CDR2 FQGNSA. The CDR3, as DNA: TGTGCCAGCAGCTTAGTGGGGGCAGGCGGTTCACCCCTCCACTTT. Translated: CASSLVGAGGSPLHF.

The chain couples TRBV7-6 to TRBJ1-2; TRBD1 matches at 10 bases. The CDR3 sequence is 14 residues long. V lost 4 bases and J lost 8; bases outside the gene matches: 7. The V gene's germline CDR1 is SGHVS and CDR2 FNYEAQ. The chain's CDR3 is CASSSGTGVRGYTF. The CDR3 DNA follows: TGTGCCAGCAGCTCGGGGACAGGGGTGCGGGGCTACACCTTC. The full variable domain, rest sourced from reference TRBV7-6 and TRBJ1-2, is GAGVSQSPRYKVTKRGQDVALRCDPISGHVSLYWYRQALGQGPEFLTYFNYEAQQDKSGLPNDRFSAERPEGSISTLTIQRTEQRDSAMYRCASSSGTGVRGYTFGSGTRLTVV.

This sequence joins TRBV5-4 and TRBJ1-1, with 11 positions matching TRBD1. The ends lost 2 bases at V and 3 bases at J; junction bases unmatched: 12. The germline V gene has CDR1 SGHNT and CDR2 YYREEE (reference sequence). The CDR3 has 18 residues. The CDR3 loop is CASSFPGTGGKSDTEAFF. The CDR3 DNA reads TGTGCCAGCAGCTTTCCCGGGACAGGGGGTAAGAGCGACACTGAAGCTTTCTTT.

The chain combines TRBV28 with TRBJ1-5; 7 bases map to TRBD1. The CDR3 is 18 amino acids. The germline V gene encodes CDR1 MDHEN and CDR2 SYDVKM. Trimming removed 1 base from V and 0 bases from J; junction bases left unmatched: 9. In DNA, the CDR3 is TGTGCCAGCAGTTTATACGGGACAGTAACTTATAGCAATCAGCCCCAGCATTTT. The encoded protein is CASSLYGTVTYSNQPQHF.

The CDR3 DNA follows: TGTGCCAGCTCACCACCCCCAGGGGACCATGGCTACACCTTC. This translates into CASSPPPGDHGYTF. The chain combines TRBV18 with TRBJ1-2, with D perhaps TRBD1 (6 bases). V lost 0 bases to trimming and J lost 6 bases, with 11 bases between them. This CDR3 comprises 14 residues. CDR1 is KGHSH and CDR2 is LQKENI in the germline V gene. The entire variable domain, with the rest obtained from reference TRBV18 and TRBJ1-2, is as follows: NAGVMQNPRHLVRRRGQEARLRCSPMKGHSHVYWYRQLPEEGLKFMVYLQKENIIDESGMPKERFSAEFPKEGPSILRIQQVVRGDSAAYFCASSPPPGDHGYTFGSGTRLTVV.

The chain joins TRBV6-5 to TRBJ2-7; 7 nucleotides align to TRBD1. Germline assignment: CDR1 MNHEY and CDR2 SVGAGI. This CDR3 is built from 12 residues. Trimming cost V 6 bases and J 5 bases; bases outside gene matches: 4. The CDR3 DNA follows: TGTGCCAGCAGCCTGACAGGGCACGAGCAGTACTTC. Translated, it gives CASSLTGHEQYF.

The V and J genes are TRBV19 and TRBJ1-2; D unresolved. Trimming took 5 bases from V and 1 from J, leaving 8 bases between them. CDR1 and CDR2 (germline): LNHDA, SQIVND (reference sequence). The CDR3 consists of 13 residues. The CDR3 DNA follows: TGTGCCAGTAGTCCCGGGATTAACTATGGCTACACCTTC. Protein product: CASSPGINYGYTF.

The CDR3 is CASSLAPTGGSTTDTQYF. DNA of the CDR3: TGTGCCAGTTCACTGGCGCCGACGGGGGGTTCTACCACAGATACGCAGTATTTT. This chain connects TRBV19 to TRBJ2-3; 7 bases fit TRBD2. Germline values: CDR1 LNHDA, CDR2 SQIVND (reference sequence). Unmatched junction bases numbered 19, after V lost 8 bases and J lost 2 bases. The CDR3 loop spans 18 amino acids.

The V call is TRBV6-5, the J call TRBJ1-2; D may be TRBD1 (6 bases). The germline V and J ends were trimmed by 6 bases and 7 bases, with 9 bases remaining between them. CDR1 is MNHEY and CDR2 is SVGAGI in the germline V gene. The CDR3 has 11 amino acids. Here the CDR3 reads CASRRDTGYTF. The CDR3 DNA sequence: TGTGCCAGCAGGAGGGACACTGGCTACACCTTC.

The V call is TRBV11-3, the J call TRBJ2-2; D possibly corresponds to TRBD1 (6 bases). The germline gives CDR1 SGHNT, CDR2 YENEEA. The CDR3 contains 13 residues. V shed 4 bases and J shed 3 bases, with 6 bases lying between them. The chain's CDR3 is CASSSGDTGELFF. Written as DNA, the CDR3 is TGTGCCAGCAGCTCAGGGGACACCGGGGAGCTGTTTTTT.

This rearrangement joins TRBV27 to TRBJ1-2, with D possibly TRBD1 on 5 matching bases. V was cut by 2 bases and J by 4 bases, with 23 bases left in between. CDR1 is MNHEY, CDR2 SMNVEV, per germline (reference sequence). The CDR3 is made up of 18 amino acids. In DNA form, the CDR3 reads TGTGCCAGCAGTTTAAACGGGTTCACAGGACCTGGAAGCTATGGCTACACCTTC. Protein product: CASSLNGFTGPGSYGYTF.

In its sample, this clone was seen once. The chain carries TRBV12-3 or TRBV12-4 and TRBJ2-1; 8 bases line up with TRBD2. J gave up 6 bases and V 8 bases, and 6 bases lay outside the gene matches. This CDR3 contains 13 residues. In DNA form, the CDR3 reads TGTGCCAGCGGGCGGGAGGTCAGCAATGAGCAGTTCTTC. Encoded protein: CASGREVSNEQFF.

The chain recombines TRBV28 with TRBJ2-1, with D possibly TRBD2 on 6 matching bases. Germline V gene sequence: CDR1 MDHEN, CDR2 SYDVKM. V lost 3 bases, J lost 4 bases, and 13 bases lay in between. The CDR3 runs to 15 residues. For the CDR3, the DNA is TGTGCCAGCAGTTTGGGAGGAGCGGCATACAATGAGCAGTTCTTC. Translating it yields CASSLGGAAYNEQFF.

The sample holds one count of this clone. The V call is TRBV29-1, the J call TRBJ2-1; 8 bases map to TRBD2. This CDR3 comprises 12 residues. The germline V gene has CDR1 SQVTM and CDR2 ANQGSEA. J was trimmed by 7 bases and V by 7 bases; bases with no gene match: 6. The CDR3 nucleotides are TGCAGCGCCAGAGCGGGAGTGAATGAGCAGTTCTTC. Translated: CSARAGVNEQFF.

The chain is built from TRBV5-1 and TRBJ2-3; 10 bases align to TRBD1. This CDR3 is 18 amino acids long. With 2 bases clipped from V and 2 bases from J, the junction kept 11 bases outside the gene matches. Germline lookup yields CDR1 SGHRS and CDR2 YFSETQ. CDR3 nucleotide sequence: TGCGCCAGCAGCTTTAATCCCGGGACAGGGGAGGCCACAGATACGCAGTATTTT. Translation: CASSFNPGTGEATDTQYF.

The DNA for the CDR3 is TGTGCCAGCAGCTTAGCTTGGGGACAGGGTCCCACTGAAGCTTTCTTT. Protein: CASSLAWGQGPTEAFF. The chain uses TRBV7-2 and TRBJ1-1; TRBD1 matches at 9 bases. The CDR3 spans 16 residues. Per the germline V gene, CDR1 is SGHTA and CDR2 is FQGNSA. V lost 0 bases and J lost 4; bases outside the gene matches: 6.

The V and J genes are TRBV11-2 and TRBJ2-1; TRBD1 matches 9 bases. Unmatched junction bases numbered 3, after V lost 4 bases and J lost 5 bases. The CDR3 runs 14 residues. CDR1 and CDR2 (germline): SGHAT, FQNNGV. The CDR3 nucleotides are TGTGCCAGCAGCTATGGACAGGGGCACAATGAGCAGTTCTTC. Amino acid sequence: CASSYGQGHNEQFF.